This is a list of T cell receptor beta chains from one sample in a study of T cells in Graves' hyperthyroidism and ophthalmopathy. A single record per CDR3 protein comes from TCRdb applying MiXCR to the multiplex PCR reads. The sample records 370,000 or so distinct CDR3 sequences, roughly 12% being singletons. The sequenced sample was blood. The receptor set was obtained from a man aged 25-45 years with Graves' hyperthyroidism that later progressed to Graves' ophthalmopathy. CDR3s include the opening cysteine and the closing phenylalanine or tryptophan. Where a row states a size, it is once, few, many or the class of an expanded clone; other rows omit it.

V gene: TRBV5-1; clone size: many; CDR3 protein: CASSPRRGRNEQFF
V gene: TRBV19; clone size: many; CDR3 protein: CASSIKAGGSYEQYF
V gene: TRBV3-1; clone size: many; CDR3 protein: CASSGPGQRYGYTF
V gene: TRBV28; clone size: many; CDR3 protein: CASLPGQNNYGYTF
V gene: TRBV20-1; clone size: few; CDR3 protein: CSARDGPEAFF
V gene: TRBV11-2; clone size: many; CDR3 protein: CASSLGGVGYGYTF
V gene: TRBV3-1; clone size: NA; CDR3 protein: CASSPQGSWTEAFF
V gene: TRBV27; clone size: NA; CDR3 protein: CASSLGVDSPLHF
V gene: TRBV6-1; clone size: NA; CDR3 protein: CASSESFSLPQHF
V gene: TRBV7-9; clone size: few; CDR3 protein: CASSFSGVPNSPLHF
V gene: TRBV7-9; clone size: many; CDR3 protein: CASSPGGQGGVMNTEAFF
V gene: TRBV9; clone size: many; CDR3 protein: CASSVGGSHGYEKLFF
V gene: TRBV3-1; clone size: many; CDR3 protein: CASSETSLDEQFF
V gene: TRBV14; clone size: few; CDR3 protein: CASSQVAGRETQYF
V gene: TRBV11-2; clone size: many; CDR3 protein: CASSLGSVRETQYF
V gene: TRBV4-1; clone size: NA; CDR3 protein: CASSQGVREGGYEQYF
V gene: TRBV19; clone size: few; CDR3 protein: CASSVVPQDTQYF
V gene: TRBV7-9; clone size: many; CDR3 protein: CASSSRLVADTQYF
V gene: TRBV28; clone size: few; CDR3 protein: CASSLIRAGNSPLHF
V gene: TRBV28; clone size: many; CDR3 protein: CASSRVPSTDTQYF
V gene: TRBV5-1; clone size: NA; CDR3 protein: CASRGGPRQGLDGYTF
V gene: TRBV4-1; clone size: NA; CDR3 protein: CASSQDGPGDGYTF
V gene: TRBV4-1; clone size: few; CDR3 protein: CASSRHGGQYEQYF
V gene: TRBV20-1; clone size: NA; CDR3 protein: CSANWDRAPYEQFF
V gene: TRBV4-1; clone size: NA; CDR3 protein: CASSQPSSYNEQFF
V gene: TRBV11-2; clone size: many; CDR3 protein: CASSSAGGPLHF
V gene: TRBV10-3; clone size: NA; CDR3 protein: CAISSGTGSYEQYF
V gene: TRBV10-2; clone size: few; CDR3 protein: CASRPRQGAFSEQYF
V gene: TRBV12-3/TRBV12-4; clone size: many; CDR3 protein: CASSFQSQPQHF
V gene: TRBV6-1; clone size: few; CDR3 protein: CASSGPRGPDTQYF
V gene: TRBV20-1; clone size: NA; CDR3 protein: CSARGDRTGGSPLHF